A selection of T cell receptor beta chains follows, all from one sample in a study of human T cells and chemical hapten exposure. TCRdb fed the RACE reads into MiXCR, producing one record per CDR3 protein. The sample has about 160,000 distinct CDR3 sequences; 28% are singletons. Sample: whole blood, taken in connection with sensitization to the hapten diphenylcyclopropenone (DPC). These receptors were taken from a woman under 30 with alopecia areata. Some clones in this sample may be carry-over from other donors' samples. The CDR3 runs from the conserved cysteine through the conserved F or W. Each record gives: V gene, J gene, clone size, D gene, CDR3 DNA, CDR3 protein. D genes are given only for firm matches. The size field is filled for only some rows; it gives once, few, many or a size class.

TRBV6-4	TRBJ2-1	NA	TRBD2	TGTGCCAGCAGTGAACTAGCGGGAGGGCCGCGGTTCTTC	CASSELAGGPRFF
TRBV7-2	TRBJ1-5	NA	NA	TGTGCCAGCAGCTTGGCACAGAGTAATCAGCCCCAGCATTTT	CASSLAQSNQPQHF
TRBV7-2	TRBJ2-1	few	NA	TGTGCCAGCAGCTTTGCTAGCAGCTCCTACAATGAGCAGTTCTTC	CASSFASSSYNEQFF
TRBV4-3	TRBJ1-2	NA	TRBD1	TGCGCCAGCAGCCCAGCCCCGGGGACAGGGAAAAATGGCTACACCTTC	CASSPAPGTGKNGYTF
TRBV7-8	TRBJ2-6	few	NA	TGTGCCAGCAGCTTAGTTGGGAGGTCTGGGGCCAACGTCCTGACTTTC	CASSLVGRSGANVLTF
TRBV9	TRBJ1-1	many	NA	TGTGCCAGCAGCGTAGGGGGGGGTACTAACACTGAAGCTTTCTTT	CASSVGGGTNTEAFF
TRBV7-6	TRBJ2-6	few	NA	TGTGCCAGCAGCCCACTGAGTCCCTCTGGGGCCAACGTCCTGACTTTC	CASSPLSPSGANVLTF
TRBV4-1	TRBJ1-1	few	TRBD1	TGCGCCAGCAGCCAAGGGACAGGGACCATGAACACTGAAGCTTTCTTT	CASSQGTGTMNTEAFF
TRBV7-2	TRBJ1-1	once	NA	TGTGCCAGCAGCTTATCGGCAGGTGTCACTGAAGCTTTCTTT	CASSLSAGVTEAFF
TRBV20-1	TRBJ2-2	NA	NA	TGCAGTGCTAGACGTTCGCTAGGTGAGGCCGGGGAGCTGTTTTTT	CSARRSLGEAGELFF
TRBV3-1	TRBJ2-1	NA	NA	TGTGCCAGCAGCCAAGGGGATGGAGTGATTGGGTTCTTC	CASSQGDGVIGFF
TRBV29-1	TRBJ1-4	NA	TRBD1	TGCAGCGTTGAGGGACAGGGTCGGGAGAAACTGTTTTTT	CSVEGQGREKLFF
TRBV4-2	TRBJ1-1	NA	NA	TGTGCCAGCAGAACCGGGGAGACTGAAGCTTTCTTT	CASRTGETEAFF
TRBV20-1	TRBJ1-1	NA	NA	TGCAGTGCTAGGATAGGGGTAACCAACACTGAAGCTTTCTTT	CSARIGVTNTEAFF
TRBV29-1	TRBJ1-4	few	TRBD1	TGCAGCGTAACTTCGACAGGGCGAGGTGAAAAACTGTTTTTT	CSVTSTGRGEKLFF
TRBV10-2	TRBJ2-1	many	NA	TGCGCCAGCAGTGACGGTCAGGAATACAATGAGCAGTTCTTC	CASSDGQEYNEQFF
TRBV7-9	TRBJ2-3	NA	TRBD1	TGTGCCAGCAGCCACAAACTGGCAGGGGGTCTGAGCACAGATACGCAGTATTTT	CASSHKLAGGLSTDTQYF
TRBV6-2/TRBV6-3	TRBJ2-2	few	TRBD1	TGTGCCAGCAGATCTTCCCGGCAGGGGGACGGGGAGCTGTTTTTT	CASRSSRQGDGELFF
TRBV2	TRBJ1-2	NA	NA	TGTGCCAGCGAGAAAGACGTTAACTATGGCTACACCTTC	CASEKDVNYGYTF
TRBV7-2	TRBJ2-1	once	TRBD2	TGTGCCAGCAGCTCTCCGGGACTAGCGAACAATGAGCAGTTCTTC	CASSSPGLANNEQFF
TRBV21-1	TRBJ2-5	few	NA	TGTGCCAGCAGCAAACCGGAGACCCAGTACTTC	CASSKPETQYF
TRBV29-1	TRBJ1-2	few	NA	TGCAGCGCTGGGGGCCATGGCTACACCTTC	CSAGGHGYTF
TRBV29-1	TRBJ1-2	few	NA	TGCAGCGTCGATAAGGCGGTCGGCTACACCTTC	CSVDKAVGYTF
TRBV7-2	TRBJ2-3	NA	TRBD2	TGTGCCAGCGGCCGACTAGCGGGGTTTATCACAGATACGCAGTATTTT	CASGRLAGFITDTQYF
TRBV5-1	TRBJ2-7	NA	NA	TGCGCCAGCAGGCCCCCGGGACTGCTATACGAGCAGTACTTC	CASRPPGLLYEQYF
TRBV10-3	TRBJ2-7	NA	NA	TGTGCCATCAGTGACCCAGGTTCTTCGTCCTACGAGCAGTACTTC	CAISDPGSSSYEQYF
TRBV29-1	TRBJ1-1	NA	TRBD1	TGCAGCGTTGAAGGGGAGGGGGCATTGAACACTGAAGCTTTCTTT	CSVEGEGALNTEAFF
TRBV7-2	TRBJ2-1	NA	NA	TGTGCCAGCAGCTCGGCCTTCCCGATCTACAATGAGCAGTTCTTC	CASSSAFPIYNEQFF
TRBV24-1	TRBJ1-5	NA	NA	TGTGCCACCAGTGATTTGGGACCCAATCAGCCCCAGCATTTT	CATSDLGPNQPQHF
TRBV20-1	TRBJ2-5	NA	NA	TGCAGTGCTAGAGGGGAAGAGACCCAGTACTTC	CSARGEETQYF
TRBV29-1	TRBJ2-7	few	TRBD1	TGCAGCGTTGAAGTGGGGACAGGCTCCTACGAGCAGTACTTC	CSVEVGTGSYEQYF
TRBV7-2	TRBJ1-1	NA	TRBD1	TGTGCCAGCAGCCCCCGGACAGGTGGGAATGAAGCTTTCTTT	CASSPRTGGNEAFF
TRBV9	TRBJ2-2	few	NA	TGTGCCAGCAGCGTTACCAGGGCTAACACCGGGGAGCTGTTTTTT	CASSVTRANTGELFF
TRBV4-1	TRBJ2-2	few	TRBD1	TGCGCCAGCAGCCAAGCTATAGGGGGCGTCACCGGGGAGCTGTTTTTT	CASSQAIGGVTGELFF
TRBV11-1	TRBJ1-4	many	NA	TGTGCCAGCAAAAAGAACAGCAAAAATGAAAAACTGTTTTTT	CASKKNSKNEKLFF
TRBV9	TRBJ2-1	NA	TRBD2	TGTGCCAGCGGACTAGCGGGATTCAATGAGCAGTTCTTC	CASGLAGFNEQFF
TRBV4-1	TRBJ1-2	few	NA	TGCGCCAGCAGCCAAAACGGGGCTAATGGCTACACCTTC	CASSQNGANGYTF
TRBV6-6	TRBJ2-7	NA	TRBD1	TGTGCCAGCAACCCGACAGGGGCCCTCTACGAGCAGTACTTC	CASNPTGALYEQYF
TRBV4-1	TRBJ1-1	few	NA	TGCGCCAGCAGCCAAGATACCCCCCTACAGGGCGGCAGGGCTTTCTTT	CASSQDTPLQGGRAFF
TRBV2	TRBJ1-5	few	NA	TGTGCCAGCATGGAGCAGGGTCAGCCCCAGCATTTT	CASMEQGQPQHF
TRBV18	TRBJ2-1	few	TRBD2	TGTGCCAGCTCACCTTTAGCGGGACGCTTGGACAATGAGCAGTTCTTC	CASSPLAGRLDNEQFF
TRBV7-8	TRBJ1-1	NA	NA	TGTGCCAGCAGCTTAGAAACGAACACTGAAGCTTTCTTT	CASSLETNTEAFF
TRBV28	TRBJ1-6	NA	NA	TGTGCCAGCAGTTCGCGACTGGAGTTGGTTACACCCCTCCACTTT	CASSSRLELVTPLHF
TRBV7-9	TRBJ2-7	NA	TRBD2	TGTGCCAGCAGCCCGACTAGCGGGAGTTCCAACGAGCAGTACTTC	CASSPTSGSSNEQYF
TRBV18	TRBJ2-1	NA	NA	TGTGCCAGCTCACCTCTAGAGGGGGGAAATGAGCAGTTCTTC	CASSPLEGGNEQFF
TRBV5-6	TRBJ2-5	few	NA	TGTGCCAGCAGCTTGTTCAGGGGACCCCAAGAGACCCAGTACTTC	CASSLFRGPQETQYF
TRBV10-2	TRBJ2-7	few	NA	TGCGCCAGCAGTGAGTCGAACGAGCAGTACTTC	CASSESNEQYF
TRBV20-1	TRBJ2-5	NA	TRBD2	TGCAGTGCTAGAGGGACGACTAGCGGGTACCCTCCAGAGACCCAGTACTTC	CSARGTTSGYPPETQYF
TRBV20-1	TRBJ1-1	NA	TRBD1	TGCAGTGCTTGGGACAGGGTTGGTGAAGCTTTCTTT	CSAWDRVGEAFF
TRBV27	TRBJ2-1	few	TRBD2	TGTGCCAGCAGTTTATCGCGGGGGGCCTACAATGAGCAGTTCTTC	CASSLSRGAYNEQFF
TRBV7-2	TRBJ1-2	few	TRBD1	TGTGCCAGCAGCTGGACAGGGGTTGGCTACACCTTC	CASSWTGVGYTF
TRBV12-3/TRBV12-4	TRBJ1-5	few	NA	TGTGCCAGCAGTTTATATGGCAGTTATAGCAATCAGCCCCAGCATTTT	CASSLYGSYSNQPQHF